This T cell receptor (beta chain) was identified during a study of cytomegalovirus exposure and HLA in healthy donors. V gave up 0 bases and J gave up 0 bases, with 11 bases separating them. CDR3 length equals 16 residues. Germline values: CDR1 LGHNA, CDR2 YNFKEQ. Points from the study as a whole: When the data were analyzed later, several of the most significant clusters appeared to be linked to common viral pathogens.

The PCR made use of 60 Vbeta and 13 Jbeta primers. Assay: immunoSEQ multiplex PCR; the TCRdb copy retains only in-frame clones and omits some. Of about 150,000 clones detected, 74% appear once; the ten largest clones hold roughly 2.2%. A word on this clone: Its antigen is currently unknown.

The J gene is TRBJ1-1, the V gene TRBV4-2, with D possibly TRBD1 on 6 matching bases. The sequence was obtained from a man aged 30 to 45 in good health and CMV-seronegative. Sequenced: PBMCs. CDR3 loop: CASSQEQQGVNTEAFF. For the CDR3, the DNA is TGTGCCAGCAGCCAAGAGCAACAGGGCGTGAACACTGAAGCTTTCTTT.